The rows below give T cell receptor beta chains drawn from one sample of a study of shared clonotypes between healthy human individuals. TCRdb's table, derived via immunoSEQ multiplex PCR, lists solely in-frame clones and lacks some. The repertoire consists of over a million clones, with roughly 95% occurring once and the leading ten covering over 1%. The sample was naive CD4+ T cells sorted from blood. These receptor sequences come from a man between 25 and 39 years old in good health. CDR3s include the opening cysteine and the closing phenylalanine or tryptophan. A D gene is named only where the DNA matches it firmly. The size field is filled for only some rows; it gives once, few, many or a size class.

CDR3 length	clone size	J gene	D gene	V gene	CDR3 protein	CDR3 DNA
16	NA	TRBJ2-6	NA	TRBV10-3	CASRPGVLSGANVLTF	TGTGCCAGCCGGCCGGGAGTGCTCTCTGGGGCCAACGTCCTGACTTTC
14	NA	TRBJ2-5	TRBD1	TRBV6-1	CASSPNRGRETQYF	TGTGCCAGCAGTCCAAACAGGGGGCGCGAGACCCAGTACTTC
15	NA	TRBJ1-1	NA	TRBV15	CATSRESWEQPKAFF	TGTGCCACCAGCAGAGAATCATGGGAACAGCCGAAAGCTTTCTTT
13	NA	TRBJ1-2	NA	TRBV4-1	CASSQDFSYGYTF	TGCGCCAGCAGCCAAGACTTCAGCTATGGCTACACCTTC
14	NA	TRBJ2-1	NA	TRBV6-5	CASSYDSSYNEQFF	TGTGCCAGCAGTTATGATAGTTCCTACAATGAGCAGTTCTTC
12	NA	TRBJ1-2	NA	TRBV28	CASSLAEYGYTF	TGTGCCAGCAGTTTAGCGGAATATGGCTACACCTTC
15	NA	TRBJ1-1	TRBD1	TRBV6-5	CASSYGDRGNTEAFF	TGTGCCAGCAGTTACGGCGACAGGGGGAACACTGAAGCTTTCTTT
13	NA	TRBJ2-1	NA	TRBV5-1	CASSRQGRDEQFF	TGCGCCAGCAGCCGACAGGGGAGGGATGAGCAGTTCTTC
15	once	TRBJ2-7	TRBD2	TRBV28	CASREGLAGLAEQYF	TGTGCCAGCAGGGAAGGACTAGCGGGGCTGGCAGAGCAGTACTTC
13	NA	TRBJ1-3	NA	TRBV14	CASSQGFRSYLYF	TGTGCCAGCAGCCAAGGATTCCGGAGTTATCTATATTTT
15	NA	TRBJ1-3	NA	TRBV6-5	CASSYSTHSGNTIYF	TGTGCCAGCAGTTACTCGACCCATTCTGGAAACACCATATATTTT
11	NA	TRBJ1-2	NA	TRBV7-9	CASSLAYGYTF	TGTGCCAGCAGCTTAGCCTATGGCTACACCTTC
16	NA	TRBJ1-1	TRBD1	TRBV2	CASSEEQGAMNTEAFF	TGTGCCAGCAGTGAAGAACAGGGGGCAATGAACACTGAAGCTTTCTTT
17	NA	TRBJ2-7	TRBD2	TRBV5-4	CASSLAAGLAGTREQYF	TGTGCCAGCAGCTTGGCCGCCGGGCTAGCGGGAACTCGCGAGCAGTACTTC
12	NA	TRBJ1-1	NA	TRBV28	CASRPERTEAFF	TGTGCCAGCAGGCCAGAGAGGACTGAAGCTTTCTTT
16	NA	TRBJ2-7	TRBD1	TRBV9	CASSGGTGGISYEQYF	TGTGCCAGCAGCGGGGGTACAGGGGGAATATCCTACGAGCAGTACTTC
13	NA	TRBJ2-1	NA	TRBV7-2	CASSLVVYNEQFF	TGTGCCAGCAGCTTAGTTGTCTACAATGAGCAGTTCTTC
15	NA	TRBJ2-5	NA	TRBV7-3	CASSLSRVESETQYF	TGTGCCAGCAGCTTGTCGCGGGTGGAGTCGGAGACCCAGTACTTC
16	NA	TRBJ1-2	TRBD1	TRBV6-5	CASSYVGNDRGNGYTF	TGTGCCAGCAGTTATGTAGGGAACGACAGGGGGAATGGCTACACCTTC
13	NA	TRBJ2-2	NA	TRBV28	CASSLISLGELFF	TGTGCCAGCAGCCTGATTAGCCTTGGGGAGCTGTTTTTT
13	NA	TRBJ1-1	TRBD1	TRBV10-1	CASRQGTNTEAFF	TGCGCCAGCAGACAGGGGACGAACACTGAAGCTTTCTTT